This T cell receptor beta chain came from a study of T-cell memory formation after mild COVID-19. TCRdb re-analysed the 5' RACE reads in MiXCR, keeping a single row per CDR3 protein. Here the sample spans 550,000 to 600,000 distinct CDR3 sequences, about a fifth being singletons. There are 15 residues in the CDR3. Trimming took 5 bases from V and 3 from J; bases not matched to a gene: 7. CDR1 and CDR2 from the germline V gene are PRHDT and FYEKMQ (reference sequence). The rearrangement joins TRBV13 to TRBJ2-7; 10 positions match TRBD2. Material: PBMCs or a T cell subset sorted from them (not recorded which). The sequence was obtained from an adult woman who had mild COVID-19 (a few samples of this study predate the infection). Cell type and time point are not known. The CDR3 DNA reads TGTGCCAGCAGCCGAGCGGGGGGGCCCGTCTACGAGCAGTACTTC. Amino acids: CASSRAGGPVYEQYF.